This T cell receptor (beta chain) was sequenced in a study of OX40 agonist ivuxolimab in advanced cancers. V gave up 0 bases and J gave up 3 bases, with 5 bases separating them. This CDR3 has 13 amino acids. Germline-derived CDR1 and CDR2 are SGHTA and FQGTGA. Clones were sequenced by immunoSEQ multiplex PCR, and TCRdb holds only the in-frame ones, with some missing. This sample has approximately 82,000 clones, with just over 85% found just once. The rearrangement links TRBV7-3 to TRBJ1-2; D not resolved. The sample here was CD4+ or CD8+ T cells sorted from blood, taken in a trial of the OX40 agonist ivuxolimab. The TCR comes from an adult with an advanced solid tumor such as melanoma, head and neck, liver or kidney cancer. The CDR3 DNA reads as TGTGCCAGCAGCTTAACAGGAGACTATGGCTACACCTTC. Its protein product is CASSLTGDYGYTF.